This T cell receptor beta chain was sequenced during a study of blood T cell repertoires in COVID-19. Method: immunoSEQ multiplex PCR; TCRdb's copy keeps in-frame clones and lacks some. The sample has approximately 330,000 clones; approximately 90% are singletons. Source material: peripheral blood. This TCR came from a man aged 25 to 45 with COVID-19, enrolled during active disease.

This CDR3 is CASSFDRGNSPLHF. The CDR3 nucleotides read TGTGCCAGCAGCTTCGACAGGGGTAATTCACCCCTCCACTTT. The V and J genes are TRBV5-6 and TRBJ1-6, with 8 bases identical to TRBD1. V was pared by 2 bases and J by 6 bases, with 1 base of the junction left unmatched. The germline gives CDR1 SGHDT, CDR2 YYEEEE. CDR3 length equals 14 residues. The complete variable domain, with remaining parts taken from reference TRBV5-6 and TRBJ1-6, reads DAGVTQSPTHLIKTRGQQVTLRCSPKSGHDTVSWYQQALGQGPQFIFQYYEEEERQRGNFPDRFSGHQFPNYSSELNVNALLLGDSALYLCASSFDRGNSPLHFGNGTRLTVT.